This section outlines one T cell receptor beta chain sequence together with its context. The target antigen is unknown. This CDR3 has 17 amino acids. Germline CDR1 is KGHSH and CDR2 is LQKENI. J gave up 10 bases and V 3 bases, and 16 bases lay outside the gene matches. The data belong to a study of cytotoxic CD8 clonotypes in ibrutinib-treated CLL. Turning to the study itself: The cohort had about a dozen relapsed/refractory and around 14 treatment-naive patients, 17 IGHV unmutated. Responses comprised 24 partial and 2 complete; at median roughly 70 months, roughly 15 remained remitted and about twelve progressed. There were, on average, about 250,000 productive templates and around 94,000 productive rearrangements per sample. Study conclusions and caveats: Public clonotypes were uncommon and contracted or stayed stable on treatment.

Measured with immunoSEQ multiplex PCR; TCRdb has only the in-frame clones, and not every one. The table lists 160,000 or so clones, 88% of them singletons, with roughly 3% in the top ten. The chain employs TRBV18 and TRBJ1-4; 8 positions match TRBD1. The receptor's source is a human donor with chronic lymphocytic leukemia. The sample was PBMCs, taken at disease progression, from a patient treated with ibrutinib. The CDR3 coding sequence is TGTGCCAGCTCACCGAGGGACAGGCCCGTCGAGTCGATAAAACTGTTTTTT. This codes for CASSPRDRPVESIKLFF.